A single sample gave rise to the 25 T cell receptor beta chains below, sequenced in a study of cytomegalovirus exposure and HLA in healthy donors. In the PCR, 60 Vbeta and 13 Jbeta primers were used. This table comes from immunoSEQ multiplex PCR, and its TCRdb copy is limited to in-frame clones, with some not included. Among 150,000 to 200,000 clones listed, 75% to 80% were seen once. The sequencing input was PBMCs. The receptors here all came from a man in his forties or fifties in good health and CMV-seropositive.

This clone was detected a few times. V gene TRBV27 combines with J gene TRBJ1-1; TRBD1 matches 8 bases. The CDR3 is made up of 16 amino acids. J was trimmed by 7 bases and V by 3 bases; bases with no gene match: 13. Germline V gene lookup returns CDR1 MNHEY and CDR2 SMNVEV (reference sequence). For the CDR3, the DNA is TGTGCCAGCAGTTTCGACCACAGGGGGTTCGGGAGTGAAGCTTTCTTT. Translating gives CASSFDHRGFGSEAFF.

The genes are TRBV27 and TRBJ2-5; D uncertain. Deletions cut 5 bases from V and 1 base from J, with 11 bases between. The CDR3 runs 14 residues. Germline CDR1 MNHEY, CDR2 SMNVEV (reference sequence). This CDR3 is CASSLRQTQETQYF. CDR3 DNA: TGTGCCAGCAGTCTGAGACAAACCCAAGAGACCCAGTACTTC.

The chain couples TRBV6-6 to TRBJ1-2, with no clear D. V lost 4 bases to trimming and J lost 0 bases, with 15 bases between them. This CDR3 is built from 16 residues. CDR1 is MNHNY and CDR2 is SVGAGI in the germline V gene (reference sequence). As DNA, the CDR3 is TGTGCCAGCAGTTCATCTCCTTATTCTACTAACTATGGCTACACCTTC. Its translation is CASSSSPYSTNYGYTF.

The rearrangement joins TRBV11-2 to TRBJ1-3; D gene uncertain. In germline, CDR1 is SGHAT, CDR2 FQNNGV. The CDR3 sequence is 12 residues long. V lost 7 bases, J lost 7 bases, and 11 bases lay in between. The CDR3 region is CASTRTGNTIYF. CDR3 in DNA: TGTGCCAGCACGCGGACGGGGAACACCATATATTTT.

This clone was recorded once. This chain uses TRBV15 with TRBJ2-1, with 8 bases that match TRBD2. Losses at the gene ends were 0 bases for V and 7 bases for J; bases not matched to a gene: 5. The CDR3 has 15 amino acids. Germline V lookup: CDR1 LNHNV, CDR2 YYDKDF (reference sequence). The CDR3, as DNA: TGTGCCACCAGCAGAGATTACGGGGGGGTTAATGAGCAGTTCTTC. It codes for CATSRDYGGVNEQFF.

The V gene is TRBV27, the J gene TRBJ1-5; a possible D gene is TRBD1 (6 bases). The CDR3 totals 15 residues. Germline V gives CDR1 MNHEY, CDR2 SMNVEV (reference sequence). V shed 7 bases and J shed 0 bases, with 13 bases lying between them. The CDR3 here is CASKQGSGSNQPQHF. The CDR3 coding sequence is TGTGCCAGCAAACAGGGATCCGGTAGCAATCAGCCCCAGCATTTT.

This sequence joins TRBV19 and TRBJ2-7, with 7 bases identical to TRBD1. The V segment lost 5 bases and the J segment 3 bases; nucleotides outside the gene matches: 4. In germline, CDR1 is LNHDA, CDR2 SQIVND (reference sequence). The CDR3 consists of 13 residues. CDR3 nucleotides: TGTGCCAGTAGTGCTCCAGGGGGCTACGAGCAGTACGTC. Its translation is CASSAPGGYEQYV.

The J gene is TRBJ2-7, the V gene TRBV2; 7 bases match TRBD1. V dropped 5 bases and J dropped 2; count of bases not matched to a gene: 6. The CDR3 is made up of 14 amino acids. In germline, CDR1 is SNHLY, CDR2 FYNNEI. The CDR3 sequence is CASSSPGTAYEQYV. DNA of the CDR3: TGTGCCAGCAGTTCTCCAGGGACAGCCTACGAGCAGTACGTC.

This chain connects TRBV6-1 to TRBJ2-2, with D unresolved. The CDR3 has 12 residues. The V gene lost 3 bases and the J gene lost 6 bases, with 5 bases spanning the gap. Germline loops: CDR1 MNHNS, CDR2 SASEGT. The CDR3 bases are TGTGCCAGCAGTGACCTTGCCGGGGAGCTGTTTTTT. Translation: CASSDLAGELFF.

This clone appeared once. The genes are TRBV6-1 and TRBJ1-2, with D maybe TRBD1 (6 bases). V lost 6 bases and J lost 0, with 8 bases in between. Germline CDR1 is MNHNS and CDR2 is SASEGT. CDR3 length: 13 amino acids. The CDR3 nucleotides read TGTGCCAGCAGCGGGACAACTAACTATGGCTACACCTTC. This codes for CASSGTTNYGYTF.

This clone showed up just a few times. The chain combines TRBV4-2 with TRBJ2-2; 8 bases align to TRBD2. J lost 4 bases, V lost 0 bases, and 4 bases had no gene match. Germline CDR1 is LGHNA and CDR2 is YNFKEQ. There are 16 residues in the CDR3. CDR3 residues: CASSQDPGGFTGELFF. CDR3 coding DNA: TGTGCCAGCAGCCAAGACCCGGGGGGGTTCACCGGGGAGCTGTTTTTT.

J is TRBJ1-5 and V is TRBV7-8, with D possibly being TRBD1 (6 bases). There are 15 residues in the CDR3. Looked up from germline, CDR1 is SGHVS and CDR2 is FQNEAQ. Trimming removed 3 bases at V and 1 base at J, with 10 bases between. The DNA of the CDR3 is TGTGCCAGCAGCTTGGGGGGGGCCAGCAATCAGCCCCAGCATTTT. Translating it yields CASSLGGASNQPQHF.

The CDR3: CASKVGAGMNTEAFF. The CDR3 bases are TGTGCCAGCAAGGTTGGGGCAGGGATGAACACTGAAGCTTTCTTT. V gene TRBV2 combines with J gene TRBJ1-1; perhaps TRBD1 as D (5 bases). The CDR3 spans 15 residues. Germline V gives CDR1 SNHLY, CDR2 FYNNEI. Trimming took 7 bases from V and 0 from J, leaving 15 bases between them.

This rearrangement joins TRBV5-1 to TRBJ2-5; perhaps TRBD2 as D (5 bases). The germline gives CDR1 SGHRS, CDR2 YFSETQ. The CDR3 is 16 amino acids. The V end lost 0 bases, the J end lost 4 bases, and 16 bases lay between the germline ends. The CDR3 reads CASSLGSGSAGETQYF. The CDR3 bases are TGCGCCAGCAGCTTGGGTTCGGGATCTGCCGGAGAGACCCAGTACTTC. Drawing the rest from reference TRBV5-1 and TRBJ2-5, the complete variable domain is KAGVTQTPRYLIKTRGQQVTLSCSPISGHRSVSWYQQTPGQGLQFLFEYFSETQRNKGNFPGRFSGRQFSNSRSEMNVSTLELGDSALYLCASSLGSGSAGETQYFGPGTRLLVL.

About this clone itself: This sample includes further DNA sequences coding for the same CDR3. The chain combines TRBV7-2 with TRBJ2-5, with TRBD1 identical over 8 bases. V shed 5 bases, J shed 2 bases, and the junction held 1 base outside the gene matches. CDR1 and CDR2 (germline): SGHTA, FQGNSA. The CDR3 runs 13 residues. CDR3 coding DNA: TGTGCCAGCAGCCGGGACAGGCAAGAGACCCAGTACTTC. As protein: CASSRDRQETQYF.

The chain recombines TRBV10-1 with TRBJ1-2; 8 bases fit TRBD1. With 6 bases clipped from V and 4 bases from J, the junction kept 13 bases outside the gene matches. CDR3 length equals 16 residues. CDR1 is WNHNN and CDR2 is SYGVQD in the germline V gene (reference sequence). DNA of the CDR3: TGCGCCAGCAGCCGGACAGGGCTACCCGGGAGCTATGGCTACACCTTC. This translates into CASSRTGLPGSYGYTF.

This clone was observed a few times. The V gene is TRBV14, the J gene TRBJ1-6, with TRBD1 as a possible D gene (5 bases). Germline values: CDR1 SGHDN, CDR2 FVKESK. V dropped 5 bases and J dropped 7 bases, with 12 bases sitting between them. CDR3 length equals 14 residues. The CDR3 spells CASSSRVWNSPLHF. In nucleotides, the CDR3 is TGTGCCAGCAGCTCCAGGGTGTGGAATTCACCCCTCCACTTT. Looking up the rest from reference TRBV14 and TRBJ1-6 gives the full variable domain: EAGVTQFPSHSVIEKGQTVTLRCDPISGHDNLYWYRRVMGKEIKFLLHFVKESKQDESGMPNNRFLAERTGGTYSTLKVQPAELEDSGVYFCASSSRVWNSPLHFGNGTRLTVT.

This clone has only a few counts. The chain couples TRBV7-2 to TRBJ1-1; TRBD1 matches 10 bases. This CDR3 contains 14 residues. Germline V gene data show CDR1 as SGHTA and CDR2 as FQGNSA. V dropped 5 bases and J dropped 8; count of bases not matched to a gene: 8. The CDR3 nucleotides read TGTGCCAGCAGCCGGGGGGGGACAGGGGTCGAAGCTTTCTTT. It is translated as CASSRGGTGVEAFF.

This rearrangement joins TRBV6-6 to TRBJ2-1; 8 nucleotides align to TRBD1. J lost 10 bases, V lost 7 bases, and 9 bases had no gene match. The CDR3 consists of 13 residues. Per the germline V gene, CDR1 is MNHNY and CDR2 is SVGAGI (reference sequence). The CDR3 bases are TGTGCCAGCAATTCAAACGCAGGGGGCGAGCAGTTCTTC. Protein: CASNSNAGGEQFF.

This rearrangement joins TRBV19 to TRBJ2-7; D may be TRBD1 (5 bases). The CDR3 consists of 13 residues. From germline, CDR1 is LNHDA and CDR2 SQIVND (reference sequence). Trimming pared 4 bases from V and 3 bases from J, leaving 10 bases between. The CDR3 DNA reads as TGTGCCAGTAGTAACGGACACAACTACGAGCAGTACTTC. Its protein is CASSNGHNYEQYF.

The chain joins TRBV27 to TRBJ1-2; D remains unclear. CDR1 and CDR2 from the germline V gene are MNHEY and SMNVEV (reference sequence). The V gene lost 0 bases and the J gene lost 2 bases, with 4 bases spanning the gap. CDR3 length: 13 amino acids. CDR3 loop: CASSLSRNYGYTF. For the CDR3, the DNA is TGTGCCAGCAGTTTATCCCGGAACTATGGCTACACCTTC.

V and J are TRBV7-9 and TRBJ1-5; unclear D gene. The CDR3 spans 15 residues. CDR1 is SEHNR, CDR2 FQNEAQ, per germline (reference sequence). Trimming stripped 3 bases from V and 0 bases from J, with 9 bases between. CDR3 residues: CASSFSGNSNQPQHF. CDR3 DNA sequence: TGTGCCAGCAGCTTTAGCGGTAATAGCAATCAGCCCCAGCATTTT.

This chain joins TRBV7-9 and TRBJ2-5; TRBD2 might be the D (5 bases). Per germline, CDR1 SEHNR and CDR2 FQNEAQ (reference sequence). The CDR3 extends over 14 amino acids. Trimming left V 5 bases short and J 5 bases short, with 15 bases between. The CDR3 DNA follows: TGTGCCAGCAGCCCAATAGGACTCGGGGAGACCCAGTACTTC. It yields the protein CASSPIGLGETQYF.

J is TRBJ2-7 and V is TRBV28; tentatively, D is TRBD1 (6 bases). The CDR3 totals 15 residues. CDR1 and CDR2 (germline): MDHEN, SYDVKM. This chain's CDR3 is CASSRYGNRANEQYV. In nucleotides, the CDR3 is TGCGCCAGCAGTCGATACGGGAACAGGGCCAACGAGCAGTACGTC.

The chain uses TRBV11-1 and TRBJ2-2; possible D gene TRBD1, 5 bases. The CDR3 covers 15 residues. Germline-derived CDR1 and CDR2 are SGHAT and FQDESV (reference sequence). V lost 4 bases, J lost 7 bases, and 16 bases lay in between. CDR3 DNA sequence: TGTGCCAGCAGCTCAGGGTCTAGGACGGGCGGGGAGCTGTTTTTT. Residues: CASSSGSRTGGELFF.